This T cell receptor (beta chain) is from a study of blood T cell repertoires in COVID-19 (TCRdb year 2020). About the full investigation: Samples from collaborators originated in the United States, Italy and Spain and spanned both the acute and convalescent phases of COVID-19. Nearly every sample came with metadata listing a de-identified subject ID, COVID-19 status, age in years and sex. The material from the prospective study consisted of cDNA or gDNA derived from T cells, B-cell-depleted T cells, or PBMCs. HLA class I and class II types, where available, came from metadata supplied by the sample provider rather than from assay-based typing. The repertoires were released in a freely available public database meant as a resource for research on the immune response to SARS-CoV-2. Samples came from the ongoing ImmuneRACE study (first 160 participants) plus 1,254 subjects from 6 global collaborators. The dataset comprised deeply sampled blood TCRbeta repertoires from subjects exposed to, actively infected with, or recovered from COVID-19.

TCRbeta CDR3 regions were amplified from genomic DNA using the immunoSEQ Assay, a bias-controlled multiplex PCR. For the original study's pipeline: The number of nucleated cells in each sample was estimated from the amplification of reference gene primers within the assay. To quantify the absolute abundance of each unique TCRbeta CDR3 rearrangement, sequence reads were collapsed and filtered. For each sample, productive Simpson clonality was calculated as the square root of Simpson's diversity index over productive rearrangements. TCRdb's version of the immuneACCESS table is confined to in-frame rearrangements and falls short of the full clone set. An unresolved V gene accounts for under half of the shortfall where checked; the remainder is of unknown origin. V, J and clone size are those of that table, while D and trimming were read from the DNA. The sample table shows around 170,000 clones, and around 83% are seen once. 2.9% of the sample comes from the top ten.

Study-level results and caveats: The quantity of clinical and demographic metadata differed by source and by participant and was supplied without curation.

Collaborating institutions collected whole blood in K2EDTA tubes following their own protocols. For TCRbeta analysis, collaborators shipped samples as frozen whole blood, isolated PBMCs, or DNA extracted from either of those sample types. The CDR3 numbers 12 residues from cysteine through phenylalanine. Of the read, only the CDR3 DNA is kept; its 36 bases are in frame from base 1. The junction shows trimming of 5 bases on V and 7 bases on J, plus 8 bases between the germline ends. CDR1 and CDR2 are read off the germline V gene as SGHVS and FQNEAQ. With respect to this clone: Its antigen remains undetermined. Qualities for individual bases were not recorded, and no much larger clone is one base off.

The sequence joins TRBV7-8 to TRBJ2-2, with the D gene not clear enough to name. The source is a woman in her 30s with active or convalescent COVID-19. The sequenced sample consisted of peripheral blood. The bases are TGTGCCAGCAGCGATGTCGGCGGGGAGCTGTTTTTT. Translated, this gives CASSDVGGELFF.